The 16 T cell receptor beta chains reported below all come from one sample, sequenced in a study of cytomegalovirus exposure and HLA in healthy donors. The study ran its PCR with 60 Vbeta and 13 Jbeta primers. Sequencing used immunoSEQ multiplex PCR; TCRdb keeps in-frame clones, though not all of them. Among around 130,000 clones listed, about 76% were seen once. Sequenced input: PBMCs. Receptors were obtained from a man aged 18 to 30 in good health and CMV-seronegative.

The chain joins TRBV6-1 to TRBJ1-6, with D unresolved. V lost 3 bases to trimming and J lost 6 bases, with 6 bases between them. Germline CDR1 and CDR2: MNHNS and SASEGT. This CDR3 is built from 13 residues. CDR3 region: CASSEGGNSPLHF. The CDR3 coding sequence is TGTGCCAGCAGTGAGGGAGGTAATTCACCCCTCCACTTT.

This chain links TRBV10-3 with TRBJ1-1, with 7 bases lining up with TRBD1. This CDR3 spans 17 amino acids. Germline V gene data show CDR1 as ENHRY and CDR2 as SYGVKD. Trimming at V came to 4 bases and at J to 2 bases, leaving 13 bases not matched to a gene. Written as DNA, the CDR3 is TGTGCCATCAGTGTAGTCCTTACAGGGGTCCTTAACACTGAAGCTTTCTTT. It translates to CAISVVLTGVLNTEAFF.

This chain connects TRBV30 to TRBJ1-1, with D perhaps TRBD1 (6 bases). Germline V gives CDR1 GTSNPN, CDR2 SVGIG (reference sequence). V dropped 4 bases and J dropped 2 bases, with 20 bases sitting between them. The CDR3 covers 16 residues. The chain's CDR3 is CAWKDNYREINTEAFF. In DNA form, the CDR3 reads TGTGCCTGGAAGGATAACTACAGGGAGATCAACACTGAAGCTTTCTTT.

This chain uses TRBV5-4 with TRBJ2-2; TRBD2 matches 11 bases. The germline V gene encodes CDR1 SGHNT and CDR2 YYREEE (reference sequence). The CDR3 has 16 amino acids. V dropped 1 base and J dropped 6; count of bases not matched to a gene: 5. The CDR3 region has the DNA TGTGCCAGCAGCTTGTCGGCTAGCGGGGGGTCCGGGGAGCTGTTTTTT. The encoded protein is CASSLSASGGSGELFF.

The rearrangement uses TRBV7-9 and TRBJ2-1; TRBD2 matches at 7 bases. The germline V gene has CDR1 SEHNR and CDR2 FQNEAQ (reference sequence). The trim removed 1 base at V and 8 bases at J, leaving 5 bases unmatched. This CDR3 contains 14 residues. The CDR3 DNA is TGTGCCAGCAGCTTAGACCGGGGGAGGGATGAGCAGTTCTTC. It encodes CASSLDRGRDEQFF.

The V call is TRBV5-1, the J call TRBJ2-7; TRBD1 is a possible D gene (6 bases). CDR3 length: 16 residues. Trimming removed 4 bases at V and 1 base at J, with 18 bases between. Looked up from germline, CDR1 is SGHRS and CDR2 is YFSETQ. CDR3 bases: TGCGCCAGCAGCCCACCCGGGACAAGGCTGTCCTACGAGCAGTACTTC. This translates into CASSPPGTRLSYEQYF.

The chain is built from TRBV29-1 and TRBJ1-1, with D possibly TRBD1 on 6 matching bases. The germline CDR1 and CDR2 sequences are SQVTM and ANQGSEA. Trimming removed 5 bases from V and 7 bases from J, with 17 bases in between. CDR3 length equals 13 residues. CDR3 sequence (DNA): TGCAGCGTTTACAGGGCAGGAACCAGTGAAGCTTTCTTT. Its protein product is CSVYRAGTSEAFF.

In DNA, the CDR3 is TGTGCCAGCAGAGAGGATGGCTACACCTTC. It yields the protein CASREDGYTF. The chain recombines TRBV5-5 with TRBJ1-2, with D hard to call. V lost 5 bases, J lost 6 bases, and 5 bases lay in between. The germline CDR1 and CDR2 sequences are SGHKS and YYEKEE (reference sequence). This CDR3 contains 10 residues.

The chain employs TRBV7-2 and TRBJ1-2; maybe TRBD1 (6 bases). The CDR3 length is 14 residues. The V end was cut by 3 bases, the J end by 6 bases, with 14 bases between. Germline CDR1 and CDR2: SGHTA and FQGNSA. CDR3 protein: CASSFGTGRDGYTF. DNA for the CDR3: TGTGCCAGCAGCTTCGGAACAGGGAGAGATGGCTACACCTTC.

This clone came up once. The chain carries TRBV19 and TRBJ2-3; TRBD2 might be the D (5 bases). V lost 0 bases to trimming and J lost 2 bases, with 21 bases between them. CDR3 length equals 19 residues. Germline values: CDR1 LNHDA, CDR2 SQIVND (reference sequence). DNA of the CDR3: TGTGCCAGTAGTATAGATCTATGGACTCCAGACCCCAACACAGATACGCAGTATTTT. Encoded protein: CASSIDLWTPDPNTDTQYF. The full variable domain, rest sourced from reference TRBV19 and TRBJ2-3, is DGGITQSPKYLFRKEGQNVTLSCEQNLNHDAMYWYRQDPGQGLRLIYYSQIVNDFQKGDIAEGYSVSREKKESFPLTVTSAQKNPTAFYLCASSIDLWTPDPNTDTQYFGPGTRLTVL.

J is TRBJ1-6 and V is TRBV6-1; no definite D call. Trimming cost V 6 bases and J 7 bases, with 16 bases left between them. Germline CDR1 and CDR2: MNHNS and SASEGT. The CDR3 length is 15 residues. The CDR3 DNA follows: TGTGCCAGCAGAAAAGTAGATCTTCTAAATTCACCCCTCCACTTT. Translated: CASRKVDLLNSPLHF.

The chain carries TRBV4-1 and TRBJ1-2; D gene unclear. Germline-derived CDR1 and CDR2 are MGHRA and YSYEKL. The CDR3 runs 15 residues. V lost 0 bases, J lost 4 bases, and 12 bases lay in between. Here the CDR3 DNA reads TGCGCCAGCAGCCAAGATGAGGGAATGATCTATGGCTACACCTTC. This encodes CASSQDEGMIYGYTF.

This rearrangement joins TRBV19 to TRBJ1-1, with 11 bases fitting TRBD1. Germline CDR1 LNHDA, CDR2 SQIVND (reference sequence). The length of the CDR3 is 13 residues. CDR3 protein: CAAGQGANTEAFF. The CDR3 DNA is TGTGCAGCCGGACAGGGGGCGAACACTGAAGCTTTCTTT.

This clone was seen a handful of times. The chain carries TRBV4-1 and TRBJ1-3; 7 positions match TRBD1. This CDR3 has 18 amino acids. Germline loops: CDR1 MGHRA, CDR2 YSYEKL. V gave up 4 bases and J gave up 0 bases; unmatched junction bases: 12. DNA for the CDR3: TGCGCCAGCAGCCCTAGACCCACAGGGGAATTCTCTGGAAACACCATATATTTT. Translation: CASSPRPTGEFSGNTIYF.

The chain is built from TRBV19 and TRBJ1-1; D is unclear. Trimming took 3 bases from V and 1 from J, leaving 12 bases between them. Germline V gene lookup returns CDR1 LNHDA and CDR2 SQIVND (reference sequence). This CDR3 has 15 residues. This chain's CDR3 is CASSILLNSNTEAFF. The CDR3 DNA follows: TGTGCCAGTAGTATTCTCCTAAACTCGAACACTGAAGCTTTCTTT.

The table lists this clone with a few counts. The rearrangement uses TRBV19 and TRBJ2-7, with 12 bases matching TRBD2. The V gene's germline CDR1 is LNHDA and CDR2 SQIVND (reference sequence). The CDR3 has 16 amino acids. V was pared by 4 bases and J by 4 bases, with 8 bases of the junction left unmatched. CDR3 loop: CASSTKGGLAGYEQYF. CDR3 nucleotides: TGTGCCAGTAGTACAAAGGGAGGACTAGCGGGGTACGAGCAGTACTTC.